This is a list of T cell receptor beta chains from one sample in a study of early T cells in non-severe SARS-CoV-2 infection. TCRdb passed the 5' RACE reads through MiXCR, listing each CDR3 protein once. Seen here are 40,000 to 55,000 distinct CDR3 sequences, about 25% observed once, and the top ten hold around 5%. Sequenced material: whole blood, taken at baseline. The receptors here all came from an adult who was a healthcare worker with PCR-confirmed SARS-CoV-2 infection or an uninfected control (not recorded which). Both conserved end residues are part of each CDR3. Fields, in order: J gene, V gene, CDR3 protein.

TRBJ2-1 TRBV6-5 CASGGTGPYNEQFF
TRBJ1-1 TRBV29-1 CSVQTGRTEAFF
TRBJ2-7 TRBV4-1 CASSPTQGGGYEQYF
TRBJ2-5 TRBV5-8 CASSLSASAGETQYF
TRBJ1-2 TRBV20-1 CSARTGMYYGYTF
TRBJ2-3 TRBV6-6 CASSGTGLDTQYF
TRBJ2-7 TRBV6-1 CASSVTTGVVAEQYF
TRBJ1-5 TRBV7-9 CASSLGNENQPQHF
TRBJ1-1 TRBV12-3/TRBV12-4 CASSLYQSEAFF
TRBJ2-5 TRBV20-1 CSASSRRQSQETQYF
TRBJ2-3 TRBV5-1 CASSLGQSRVTQYF
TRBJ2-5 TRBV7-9 CASRSGGHETQYF
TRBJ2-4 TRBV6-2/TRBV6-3 CASSPSHRDSLAKNIQYF
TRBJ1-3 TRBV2 CASSSTGPGNTIYF
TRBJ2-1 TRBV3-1 CASSQLQGHEQFF
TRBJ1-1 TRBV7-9 CASSLVRETEAFF
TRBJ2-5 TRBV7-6 CASSERTGQETQYF
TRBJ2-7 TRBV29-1 CSGRRDRVSEQYF
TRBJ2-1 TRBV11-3 CASSLVAGANEQFF
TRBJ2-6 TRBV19 CASSIVSGANVLTF
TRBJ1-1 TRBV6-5 CASSYSGDRVTEAFF
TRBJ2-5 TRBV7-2 CASSLEVGVLQETQYF
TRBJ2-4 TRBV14 CASSQVRGADQYF
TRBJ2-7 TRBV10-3 CAISEARDYEQYF
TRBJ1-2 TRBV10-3 CAISASGQGGFNYGYTF
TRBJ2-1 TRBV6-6 CASSQGTSDWDEQFF
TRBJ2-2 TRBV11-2 CASSPNTGSTGELFF
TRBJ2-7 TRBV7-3 CASSTQTGSSYEQYF
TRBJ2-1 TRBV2 CASSGGTGPYNEQFF
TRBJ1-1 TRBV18 CASSPETEAFF
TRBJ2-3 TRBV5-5 CASSLVQGPGDTQYF
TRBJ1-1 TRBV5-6 CASSFENTEAFF
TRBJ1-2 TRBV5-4 CASSIPTGVDGYTF
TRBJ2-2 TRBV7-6 CASSLPGLGTGELFF
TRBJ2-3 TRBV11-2 CASSQAGFADTQYF
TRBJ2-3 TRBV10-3 CAISAPSGLETTDTQYF
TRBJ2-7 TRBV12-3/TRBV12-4 CASSLNIGSYEQYF
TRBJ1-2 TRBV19 CASSIDSYGYTF
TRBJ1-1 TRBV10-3 CAIAEPNTEAFF
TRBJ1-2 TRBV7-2 CASSLEPYGYTF
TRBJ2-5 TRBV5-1 CASSLGTGGAEETQYF
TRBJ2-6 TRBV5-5 CASSLAGRSSGANVLTF
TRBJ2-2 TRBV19 CASSMLTGELFF
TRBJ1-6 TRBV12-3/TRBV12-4 CASTLLRDSPLHF
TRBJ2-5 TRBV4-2 CASSQVTAGAQETQYF
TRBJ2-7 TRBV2 CASSEGQGSEQYF
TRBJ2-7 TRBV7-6 CASSLTSNTYEQYF
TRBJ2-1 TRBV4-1 CASSQDPGLDNEQFF
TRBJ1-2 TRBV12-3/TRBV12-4 CASSEGGYGYTF
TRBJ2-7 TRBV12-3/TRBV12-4 CASKGQGNYEQYF
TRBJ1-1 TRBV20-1 CSARDLGGAAFF
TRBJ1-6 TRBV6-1 CASSEAGDSPLHF
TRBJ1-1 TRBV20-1 CSARQNTEAFF
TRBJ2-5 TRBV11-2 CASSRLAATQETQYF
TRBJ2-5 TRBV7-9 CASSLEDF